Shown below are 15 T cell receptor beta chains from a single sample sequenced in a study of kidney transplant recipient with SARS-CoV-2 infection. TCRdb recomputed calls from the reads with MiXCR, one row per CDR3 protein. This sample has approximately 250,000 distinct CDR3 sequences, with less than 35% found just once. The material sequenced was a blood sample, taken at baseline and around day 120 from a kidney transplant recipient. These TCRs come from a young adult male patient who had COVID-19 and was a kidney transplant recipient. Some T cells may trace back to the graft donor.

This clonotype was picked up many times. This rearrangement joins TRBV5-1 to TRBJ2-7; D is uncertain. CDR1 is SGHRS and CDR2 is YFSETQ in the germline V gene. This CDR3 contains 15 residues. Deletions cut 4 bases from V and 5 bases from J, with 19 bases between. CDR3 in DNA: TGCGCCAGCAGCCACCCTTTCCAGAATGGGGACGAGCAGTACTTC. As protein: CASSHPFQNGDEQYF.

The V call is TRBV19, the J call TRBJ1-2; no definite D call. Germline CDR1 and CDR2: LNHDA and SQIVND (reference sequence). The V and J ends lost 4 bases and 4 bases respectively, with 22 bases between them. CDR3 size: 17 residues. The CDR3 region has the DNA TGTGCCAGTAGTACCATACAGACAAATCGAAAGACCTATGGCTACACCTTC. It is translated as CASSTIQTNRKTYGYTF. Looking up the rest from reference TRBV19 and TRBJ1-2 gives the full variable domain: DGGITQSPKYLFRKEGQNVTLSCEQNLNHDAMYWYRQDPGQGLRLIYYSQIVNDFQKGDIAEGYSVSREKKESFPLTVTSAQKNPTAFYLCASSTIQTNRKTYGYTFGSGTRLTVV.

This clonotype was detected a few times. The J gene is TRBJ1-2, the V gene TRBV7-1, with D unclear. TRBV7-1 is treated as an ORF (open reading frame) with a function not yet certain. V was clipped by 5 bases and J by 4 bases, with 23 bases between them. This CDR3 region has 17 residues. The CDR3 DNA reads TGTGCCAGCAGCGTGTATTATCGCGAGGGAAAGACCTATGGCTACACCTTC. Amino acid sequence: CASSVYYREGKTYGYTF.

This clonotype was detected a few times. CDR3 DNA sequence: TGCGCCAGCAGCCAAGGACTAGCGGGAGCCTTCCACTCCTACAATGAGCAGTTCTTC. This encodes CASSQGLAGAFHSYNEQFF. V and J are TRBV4-1 and TRBJ2-1; 12 bases map to TRBD2. Trimming at V came to 1 base and at J to 0 bases, leaving 7 bases not matched to a gene. The germline V gene has CDR1 MGHRA and CDR2 YSYEKL. This CDR3 spans 19 amino acids.

This clonotype was seen repeatedly, ten times or more. CDR3: CASTTTSGEQETQYF. CDR3 sequence (DNA): TGTGCCAGCACCACGACTAGCGGGGAACAAGAGACCCAGTACTTC. The rearrangement links TRBV12-3 or TRBV12-4 to TRBJ2-5; 11 positions match TRBD2. The CDR3 contains 15 residues. Unmatched junction bases numbered 6, after V lost 7 bases and J lost 2 bases.

The rearrangement uses TRBV5-1 and TRBJ2-1; D might be TRBD1 or TRBD2, each matching 5 bases. Germline CDR1 reads SGHRS; CDR2 reads YFSETQ. The CDR3 spans 16 residues. Trimming shortened V by 4 bases and J by 5 bases, and 19 bases separated the two germline ends. CDR3 DNA sequence: TGCGCCAGCAGCATAGTCCGGGACCATATAGACAATGAGCAGTTCTTC. This gives the protein CASSIVRDHIDNEQFF. Together with reference TRBV5-1 and TRBJ2-1, the CDR3 gives the full variable domain: KAGVTQTPRYLIKTRGQQVTLSCSPISGHRSVSWYQQTPGQGLQFLFEYFSETQRNKGNFPGRFSGRQFSNSRSEMNVSTLELGDSALYLCASSIVRDHIDNEQFFGPGTRLTVL.

This clonotype was observed many times. The chain uses TRBV21-1 and TRBJ2-3. TRBV21-1 is a recognized pseudogene. The CDR3 totals 17 residues. The CDR3 DNA is TGTGCCAGCAGATCTCCGATAGCTACAGTCATGCAAGATACGCAGTATTTT. Amino acid sequence: CASRSPIATVMQDTQYF.

As regards this clonotype: A much larger clone differs by one base, so this may be a read error. This chain connects TRBV11-1 to TRBJ1-2; no clear D. The CDR3 covers 17 residues. V was shortened by 5 bases and J by 4 bases, with 23 bases between the two germline ends. CDR1 and CDR2 (germline): SGHAT, FQDESV (reference sequence). CDR3 in DNA: TGTGCCAGCAGCAGCAGGATTAAGGCTGGAAGGACCTATGGCTACACCTTC. This gives the protein CASSSRIKAGRTYGYTF.

Many counts were recorded for this clonotype. This chain connects TRBV4-3 to TRBJ2-3; tentatively, D is TRBD1 (6 bases). V dropped 0 bases and J dropped 3 bases, with 16 bases sitting between them. Germline V gene sequence: CDR1 LGHNA, CDR2 YSLEER. The CDR3 is 17 residues long. CDR3 nucleotides: TGCGCCAGCAGCCAAGATCTGGGACAACCAACGACAGATACGCAGTATTTT. Its protein product is CASSQDLGQPTTDTQYF.

This clonotype was observed many times. The chain is built from TRBV27 and TRBJ2-2, with D possibly TRBD2 on 6 matching bases. With 6 bases removed from V and 6 bases from J, the gap between germline ends came to 20 bases. There are 16 residues in the CDR3. Germline V CDR1 and CDR2: MNHEY, SMNVEV (reference sequence). The CDR3 here is CASSSYIVGLSGELFF. The CDR3 DNA is TGTGCCAGCAGCTCTTATATAGTGGGACTGTCCGGGGAGCTGTTTTTT.

This clonotype has at least ten counts. The rearrangement joins TRBV27 to TRBJ1-4, with D maybe TRBD1 (6 bases). The CDR3 contains 14 residues. Trimming took off 4 bases at V and 7 bases at J, with 13 bases between the two ends. Germline CDR1 reads MNHEY; CDR2 reads SMNVEV (reference sequence). In DNA form, the CDR3 reads TGTGCCAGCAGTTCCCGGGACACAATTGAAAAACTGTTTTTT. Residues: CASSSRDTIEKLFF.

This clonotype came up a few times. V is TRBV20-1 and J is TRBJ2-5; 8 bases align to TRBD1. CDR1 is DFQATT and CDR2 is SNEGSKA in the germline V gene (reference sequence). CDR3 length equals 14 residues. J lost 1 base, V lost 3 bases, and 4 bases had no gene match. The CDR3 loop reads CSARTGATQETQYF. For the CDR3, the DNA is TGCAGTGCTAGGACAGGGGCGACCCAAGAGACCCAGTACTTC.

Only a few counts were recorded for this clonotype. The rearrangement links TRBV4-1 to TRBJ2-5, with TRBD2 matching over 11 bases. The V and J ends lost 0 bases and 7 bases, in that order; junction bases with no gene match: 13. In germline, CDR1 is MGHRA, CDR2 YSYEKL. The CDR3 runs 18 residues. CDR3 bases: TGCGCCAGCAGCCAAGATTCCCTAACTAGCGGGGGTCTGGGGACCCAGTACTTC. Amino acids: CASSQDSLTSGGLGTQYF.

This clonotype was seen at least ten times. The chain employs TRBV3-1 and TRBJ1-1; D gene uncertain. V lost 5 bases and J lost 4, with 23 bases in between. Germline CDR1 reads LGHDT; CDR2 reads YNNKEL (reference sequence). The CDR3 is made up of 17 amino acids. For the CDR3, the DNA is TGTGCCAGCAGCGGCCTCGGTCCCATTTCAATTCGCACTGAAGCTTTCTTT. Amino acids: CASSGLGPISIRTEAFF.

A note on this clonotype: The junction differs from germline at one of its ends, possibly a read error. The V gene is TRBV19, the J gene TRBJ2-1; 8 bases match TRBD2. The CDR3 runs 18 residues. Germline V gene lookup returns CDR1 LNHDA and CDR2 SQIVND (reference sequence). This CDR3 reads CASSILSGGTYSANVQFF. The CDR3 nucleotides read TGTGCCAGTAGTATCTTGTCGGGAGGGACTTATTCGGCCAATGTGCAGTTCTTC. Supplemented by reference TRBV19 and TRBJ2-1, the full variable domain reads DGGITQSPKYLFRKEGQNVTLSCEQNLNHDAMYWYRQDPGQGLRLIYYSQIVNDFQKGDIAEGYSVSREKKESFPLTVTSAQKNPTAFYLCASSILSGGTYSANVQFFGPGTRLTVL.